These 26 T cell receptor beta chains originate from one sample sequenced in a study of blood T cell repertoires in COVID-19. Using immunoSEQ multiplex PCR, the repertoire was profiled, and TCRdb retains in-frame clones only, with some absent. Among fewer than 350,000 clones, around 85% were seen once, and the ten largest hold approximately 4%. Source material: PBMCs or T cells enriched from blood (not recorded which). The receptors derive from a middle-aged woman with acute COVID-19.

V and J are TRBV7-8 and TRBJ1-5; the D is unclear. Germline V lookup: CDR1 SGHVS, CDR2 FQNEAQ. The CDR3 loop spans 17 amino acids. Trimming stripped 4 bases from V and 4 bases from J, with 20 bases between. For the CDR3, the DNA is TGTGCCAGCAGCTACCTGGCCGGGTCGCCTTCAAATCAGCCCCAGCATTTT. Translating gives CASSYLAGSPSNQPQHF.

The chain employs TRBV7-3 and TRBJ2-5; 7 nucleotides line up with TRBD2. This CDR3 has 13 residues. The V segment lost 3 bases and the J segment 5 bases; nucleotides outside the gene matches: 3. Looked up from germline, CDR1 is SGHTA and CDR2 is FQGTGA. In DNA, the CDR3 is TGTGCCAGCAGCTTCGGCGGGGGTGAGACCCAGTACTTC. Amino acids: CASSFGGGETQYF.

DNA for the CDR3: TGTGCCAGCAGCCTAACGCGGCGTACTGGAAACACCATATATTTT. Residues: CASSLTRRTGNTIYF. V gene TRBV7-2 combines with J gene TRBJ1-3; D uncertain. The CDR3 has 15 amino acids. CDR1 is SGHTA, CDR2 FQGNSA, per germline. V was cut by 5 bases and J by 2 bases, with 13 bases left in between. The full variable domain, rest sourced from reference TRBV7-2 and TRBJ1-3, is GAGVSQSPSNKVTEKGKDVELRCDPISGHTALYWYRQSLGQGLEFLIYFQGNSAPDKSGLPSDRFSAERTGGSVSTLTIQRTQQEDSAVYLCASSLTRRTGNTIYFGEGSWLTVV.

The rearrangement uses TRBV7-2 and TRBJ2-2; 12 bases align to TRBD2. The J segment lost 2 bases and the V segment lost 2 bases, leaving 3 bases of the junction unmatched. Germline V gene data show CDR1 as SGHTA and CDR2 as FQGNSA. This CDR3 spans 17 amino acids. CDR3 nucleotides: TGTGCCAGCAGCTTACTAGCGGGAGGGCCTAACACCGGGGAGCTGTTTTTT. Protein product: CASSLLAGGPNTGELFF.

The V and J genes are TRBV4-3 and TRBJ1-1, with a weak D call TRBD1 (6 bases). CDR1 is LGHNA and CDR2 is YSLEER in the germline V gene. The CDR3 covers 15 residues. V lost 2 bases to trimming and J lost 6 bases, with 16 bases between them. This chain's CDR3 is CASSQHRARPAEAFF. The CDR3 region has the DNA TGCGCCAGCAGCCAACACAGGGCCCGGCCAGCTGAAGCTTTCTTT.

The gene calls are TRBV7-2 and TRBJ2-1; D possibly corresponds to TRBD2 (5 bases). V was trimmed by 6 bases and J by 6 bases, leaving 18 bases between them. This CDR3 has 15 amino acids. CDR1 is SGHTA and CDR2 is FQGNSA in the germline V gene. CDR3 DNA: TGTGCCAGCAGGTCGTACGAGGGCCCCGTCAATGAGCAGTTCTTC. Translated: CASRSYEGPVNEQFF.

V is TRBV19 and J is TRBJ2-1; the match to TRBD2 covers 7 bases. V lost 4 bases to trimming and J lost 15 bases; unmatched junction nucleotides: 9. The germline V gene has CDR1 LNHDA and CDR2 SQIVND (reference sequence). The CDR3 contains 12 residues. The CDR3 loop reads CASSTRREIPFF. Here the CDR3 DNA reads TGTGCCAGTAGTACTAGGCGGGAGATCCCGTTCTTC.

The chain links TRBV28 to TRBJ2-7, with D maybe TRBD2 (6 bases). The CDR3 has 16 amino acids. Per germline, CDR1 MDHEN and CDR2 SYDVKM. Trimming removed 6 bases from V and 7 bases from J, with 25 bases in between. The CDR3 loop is CASSPSRGLRGWEQYF. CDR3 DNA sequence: TGTGCCAGCAGCCCAAGTCGGGGACTTCGAGGGTGGGAGCAGTACTTC.

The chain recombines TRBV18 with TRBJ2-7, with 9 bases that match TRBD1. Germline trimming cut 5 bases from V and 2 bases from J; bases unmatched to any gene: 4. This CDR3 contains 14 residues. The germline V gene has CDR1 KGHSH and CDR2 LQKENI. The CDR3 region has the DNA TGTGCCAGCTCAAAACAGGGGGCGGCCTACGAGCAGTACTTC. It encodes CASSKQGAAYEQYF.

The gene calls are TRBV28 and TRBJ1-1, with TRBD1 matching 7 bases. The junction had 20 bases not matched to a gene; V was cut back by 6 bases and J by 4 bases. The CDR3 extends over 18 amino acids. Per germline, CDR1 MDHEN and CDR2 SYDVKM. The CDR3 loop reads CASSSLGSLGGQFTEAFF. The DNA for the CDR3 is TGTGCCAGCAGCTCACTGGGCTCCCTGGGGGGACAGTTCACTGAAGCTTTCTTT.

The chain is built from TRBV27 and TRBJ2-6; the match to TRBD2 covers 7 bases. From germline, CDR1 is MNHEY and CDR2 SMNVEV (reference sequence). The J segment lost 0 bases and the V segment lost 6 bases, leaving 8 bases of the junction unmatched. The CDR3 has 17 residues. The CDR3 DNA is TGTGCCAGCAGACGAGCGGGATCTCGCTCTGGGGCCAACGTCCTGACTTTC. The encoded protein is CASRRAGSRSGANVLTF.

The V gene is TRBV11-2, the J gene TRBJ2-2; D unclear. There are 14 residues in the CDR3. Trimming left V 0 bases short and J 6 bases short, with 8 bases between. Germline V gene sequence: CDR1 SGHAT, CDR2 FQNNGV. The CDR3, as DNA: TGTGCCAGCAGCTTAGATTTTACGGCCGGGGAGCTGTTTTTT. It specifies CASSLDFTAGELFF.

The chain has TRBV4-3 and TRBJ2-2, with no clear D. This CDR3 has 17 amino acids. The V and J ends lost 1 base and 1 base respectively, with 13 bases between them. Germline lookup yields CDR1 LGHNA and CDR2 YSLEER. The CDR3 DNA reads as TGCGCCAGCAGCCAAGGGGCCCGACCTGTGAACACCGGGGAGCTGTTTTTT. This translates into CASSQGARPVNTGELFF.

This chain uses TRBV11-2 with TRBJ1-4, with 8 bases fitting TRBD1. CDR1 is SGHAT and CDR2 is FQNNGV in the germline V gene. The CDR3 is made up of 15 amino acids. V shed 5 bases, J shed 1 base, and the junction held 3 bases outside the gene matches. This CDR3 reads CASSPGTGTNEKLFF. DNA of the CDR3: TGTGCCAGCAGCCCGGGGACAGGAACTAATGAAAAACTGTTTTTT.

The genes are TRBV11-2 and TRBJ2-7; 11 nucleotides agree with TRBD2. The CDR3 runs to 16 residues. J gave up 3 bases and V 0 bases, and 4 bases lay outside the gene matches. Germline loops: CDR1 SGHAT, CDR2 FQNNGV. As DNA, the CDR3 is TGTGCCAGCAGCTTAGATCGAACTAGCGGGAGCTACGAGCAGTACTTC. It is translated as CASSLDRTSGSYEQYF.

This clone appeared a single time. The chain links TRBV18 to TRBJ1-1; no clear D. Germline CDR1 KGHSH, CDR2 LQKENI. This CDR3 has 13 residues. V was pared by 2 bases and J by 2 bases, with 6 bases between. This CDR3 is CASSPGHNTEAFF. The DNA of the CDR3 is TGTGCCAGCTCACCAGGCCATAACACTGAAGCTTTCTTT.

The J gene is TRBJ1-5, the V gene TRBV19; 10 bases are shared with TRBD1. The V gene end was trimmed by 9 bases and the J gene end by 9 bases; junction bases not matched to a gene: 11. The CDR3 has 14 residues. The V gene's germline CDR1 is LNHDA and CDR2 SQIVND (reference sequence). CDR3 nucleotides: TGTGCCAGCAGCTCTTCGGGACAGGGGACGCCCCAGCATTTT. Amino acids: CASSSSGQGTPQHF.

In DNA, the CDR3 is TGTGCCAGCAGTTACAGGGGGCCTTACGAGCAGTACTTC. Its protein product is CASSYRGPYEQYF. The chain is built from TRBV6-5 and TRBJ2-7, with 7 bases aligning to TRBD1. Trimming removed 2 bases from V and 4 bases from J; junction bases left unmatched: 2. In germline, CDR1 is MNHEY, CDR2 SVGAGI. This CDR3 region has 13 residues.

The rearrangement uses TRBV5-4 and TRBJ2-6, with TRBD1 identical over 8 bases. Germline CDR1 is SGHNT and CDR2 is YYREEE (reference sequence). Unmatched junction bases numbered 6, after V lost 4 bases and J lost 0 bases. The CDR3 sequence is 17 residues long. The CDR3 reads CASSPDRAGSGANVLTF. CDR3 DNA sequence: TGTGCCAGCAGCCCGGACAGGGCTGGCTCTGGGGCCAACGTCCTGACTTTC.

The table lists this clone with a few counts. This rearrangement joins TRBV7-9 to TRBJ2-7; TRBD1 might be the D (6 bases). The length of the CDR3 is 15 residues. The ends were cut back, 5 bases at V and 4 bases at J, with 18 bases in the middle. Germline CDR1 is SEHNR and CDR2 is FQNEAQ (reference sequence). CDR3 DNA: TGTGCCAGCAGCCAGGCAGGGGCTATCGGGTACGAGCAGTACTTC. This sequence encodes CASSQAGAIGYEQYF.

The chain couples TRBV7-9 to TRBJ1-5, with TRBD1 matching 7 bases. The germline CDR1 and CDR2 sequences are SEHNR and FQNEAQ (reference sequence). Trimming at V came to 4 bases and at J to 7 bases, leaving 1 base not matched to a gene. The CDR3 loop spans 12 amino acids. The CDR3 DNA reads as TGTGCCAGCAGCTCGACAGGGCAGCCCCAGCATTTT. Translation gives CASSSTGQPQHF.

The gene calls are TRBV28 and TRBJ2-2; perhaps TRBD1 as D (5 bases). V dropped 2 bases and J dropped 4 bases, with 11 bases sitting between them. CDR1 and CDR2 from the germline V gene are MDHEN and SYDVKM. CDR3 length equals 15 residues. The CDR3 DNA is TGTGCCAGCAGTTTACTGGGGCAGGGCACCGGGGAGCTGTTTTTT. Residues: CASSLLGQGTGELFF. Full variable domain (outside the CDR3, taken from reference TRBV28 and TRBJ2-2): DVKVTQSSRYLVKRTGEKVFLECVQDMDHENMFWYRQDPGLGLRLIYFSYDVKMKEKGDIPEGYSVSREKKERFSLILESASTNQTSMYLCASSLLGQGTGELFFGEGSRLTVL.

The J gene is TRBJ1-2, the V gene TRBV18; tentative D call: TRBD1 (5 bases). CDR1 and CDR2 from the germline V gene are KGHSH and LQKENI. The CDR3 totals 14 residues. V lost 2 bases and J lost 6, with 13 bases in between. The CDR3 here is CASSPKPQGDGYTF. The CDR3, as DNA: TGTGCCAGCTCACCAAAGCCGCAGGGCGATGGCTACACCTTC.

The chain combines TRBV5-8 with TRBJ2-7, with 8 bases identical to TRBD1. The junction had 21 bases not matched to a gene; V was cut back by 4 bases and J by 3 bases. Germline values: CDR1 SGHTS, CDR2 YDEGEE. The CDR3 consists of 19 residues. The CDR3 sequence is CASSLRTGRFSSGVYEQYF. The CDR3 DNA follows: TGTGCCAGCAGCCTACGGACAGGGAGATTTAGCAGTGGAGTCTACGAGCAGTACTTC.

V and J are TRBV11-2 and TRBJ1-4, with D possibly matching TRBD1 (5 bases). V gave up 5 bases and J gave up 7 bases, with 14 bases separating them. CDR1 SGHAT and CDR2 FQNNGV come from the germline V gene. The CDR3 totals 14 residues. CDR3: CASSLRQFGEKLFF. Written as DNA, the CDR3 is TGTGCCAGCAGCCTACGACAGTTCGGTGAAAAACTGTTTTTT.

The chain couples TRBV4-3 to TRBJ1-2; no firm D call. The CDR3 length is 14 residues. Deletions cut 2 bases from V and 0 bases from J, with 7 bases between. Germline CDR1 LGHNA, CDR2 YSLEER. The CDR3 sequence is CASSQITANYGYTF. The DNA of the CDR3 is TGCGCCAGCAGCCAAATAACAGCTAACTATGGCTACACCTTC.